One and the same sample provided the 10 T cell receptor beta chains below, sequenced in a study of cytomegalovirus exposure and HLA in healthy donors. The PCR ran on 60 Vbeta and 13 Jbeta primers. Measured with immunoSEQ multiplex PCR; TCRdb has only the in-frame clones, and not every one. The top ten hold about 5.7% of the sample, which has under 200,000 clones, around 85% seen once. Sequenced: PBMCs. The receptors derive from a man aged 35-49 years in good health and CMV-seropositive.

This chain connects TRBV6-5 to TRBJ2-5; 7 bases are shared with TRBD1. The trim removed 0 bases at V and 4 bases at J, leaving 2 bases unmatched. CDR1 and CDR2 from the germline V gene are MNHEY and SVGAGI. The CDR3 extends over 14 amino acids. DNA for the CDR3: TGTGCCAGCAGTTACTCAGGGGGCGTAGAGACCCAGTACTTC. It codes for CASSYSGGVETQYF.

The chain links TRBV9 to TRBJ1-2, with 10 bases aligning to TRBD1. The CDR3 is 15 residues long. Germline loops: CDR1 SGDLS, CDR2 YYNGEE. Trimming cost V 3 bases and J 4 bases; bases outside gene matches: 6. The CDR3 reads CASSATGGEVYGYTF. The CDR3 DNA reads as TGTGCCAGCAGCGCGACAGGGGGCGAGGTCTATGGCTACACCTTC.

The rearrangement uses TRBV4-3 and TRBJ1-5; the D gene is possibly TRBD1 (6 bases). Per germline, CDR1 LGHNA and CDR2 YSLEER. This CDR3 spans 16 amino acids. Trimming cost V 3 bases and J 4 bases, with 16 bases left between them. The CDR3 coding sequence is TGCGCCAGCAGCCAGGAATTCAGGGGATATAATCAGCCCCAGCATTTT. Translation: CASSQEFRGYNQPQHF.

V gene TRBV5-6 combines with J gene TRBJ2-3; TRBD2 is a possible D gene (6 bases). This CDR3 is 15 amino acids long. The ends were cut back, 2 bases at V and 3 bases at J, with 13 bases in the middle. Germline CDR1 reads SGHDT; CDR2 reads YYEEEE. As DNA, the CDR3 is TGTGCCAGCAGCTTCACGGGGGTCGGGACAGATACGCAGTATTTT. Encoded protein: CASSFTGVGTDTQYF.

V and J are TRBV4-3 and TRBJ2-5, with 10 bases fitting TRBD2. J was trimmed by 3 bases and V by 0 bases; bases with no gene match: 4. This CDR3 comprises 16 residues. CDR1 and CDR2 from the germline V gene are LGHNA and YSLEER. This CDR3 is CASSQDWSGGEETQYF. The CDR3 DNA follows: TGCGCCAGCAGCCAAGATTGGAGCGGGGGGGAAGAGACCCAGTACTTC.

The chain joins TRBV19 to TRBJ2-1; no firm D call. The CDR3 runs 12 residues. V lost 7 bases to trimming and J lost 4 bases, with 8 bases between them. Germline V gene sequence: CDR1 LNHDA, CDR2 SQIVND (reference sequence). CDR3 DNA sequence: TGTGCCAGTATTTCAGATTACAATGAGCAGTTCTTC. It codes for CASISDYNEQFF. The entire variable domain, with the rest obtained from reference TRBV19 and TRBJ2-1, is as follows: DGGITQSPKYLFRKEGQNVTLSCEQNLNHDAMYWYRQDPGQGLRLIYYSQIVNDFQKGDIAEGYSVSREKKESFPLTVTSAQKNPTAFYLCASISDYNEQFFGPGTRLTVL.

The sample holds a few counts of this clone. The V and J genes are TRBV6-5 and TRBJ2-7, with 8 nucleotides matching TRBD1. Germline lookup yields CDR1 MNHEY and CDR2 SVGAGI. J lost 6 bases, V lost 4 bases, and 14 bases had no gene match. The CDR3 spans 16 residues. CDR3 region: CASSSYGAGGASEQYF. CDR3 nucleotides: TGTGCCAGCAGTTCCTACGGGGCAGGGGGCGCGTCCGAGCAGTACTTC.

This clone has only a few counts. Other DNA sequences in this specimen translate into the identical CDR3. The DNA of the CDR3 is TGTGCCAGCTCACCCGCCGGTGTAGGGACAGCACAAGAGACCCAGTACTTC. Encoded protein: CASSPAGVGTAQETQYF. The chain has TRBV18 and TRBJ2-5; 7 bases fit TRBD1. This CDR3 is built from 17 residues. V was clipped by 3 bases and J by 2 bases; unmatched bases: 12. CDR1 and CDR2 (germline): KGHSH, LQKENI.

The chain joins TRBV7-2 to TRBJ2-7; tentatively, D is TRBD2 (7 bases). Trimming cost V 5 bases and J 5 bases, with 25 bases left between them. The CDR3 is 17 amino acids. Germline V CDR1 and CDR2: SGHTA, FQGNSA. CDR3 sequence: CASSEGGQGTLGNEQYF. The CDR3 nucleotides read TGTGCCAGCAGCGAGGGGGGGCAGGGAACGCTGGGGAACGAGCAGTACTTC.

The gene calls are TRBV7-8 and TRBJ1-1; 9 bases align to TRBD1. After removal of 6 bases from V and 0 bases from J, the junction contained 2 bases not matched to a gene. This CDR3 spans 14 amino acids. Germline V gives CDR1 SGHVS, CDR2 FQNEAQ. CDR3 in amino acids: CASSRDRVNTEAFF. CDR3 bases: TGTGCCAGCAGTCGGGACAGGGTGAACACTGAAGCTTTCTTT.